The 5 T cell receptor beta chains listed next were all sequenced from one sample in a study of CD8 T cells in Susac syndrome. Random hexamers were used to reverse transcribe an amount of roughly 0.45 to 1 ug RNA. TCRdb passed the immunoSEQ multiplex PCR reads through MiXCR, listing each CDR3 protein once. Of around 190,000 distinct CDR3 sequences in the sample, 85% to 95% were seen once. Sequencing used CD4+ T cells from PBMCs. All receptors come from a human donor with Susac syndrome.

The genes are TRBV6-2 or TRBV6-3 and TRBJ2-7; 7 nucleotides line up with TRBD1. V dropped 10 bases and J dropped 4; count of bases not matched to a gene: 7. The CDR3 is 12 residues long. Germline V gene data show CDR1 as MNHEY and CDR2 as SVGEGT. CDR3 region: CATGDSAYEQYF. For the CDR3, the DNA is TGTGCCACCGGGGACAGCGCTTACGAGCAGTACTTC.

Comment on this clonotype: One end of the junction varies from germline; a read error may be responsible. V is TRBV27 and J is TRBJ2-7; the match to TRBD2 covers 14 bases. CDR1 and CDR2 from the germline V gene are MNHEY and SMNVEV (reference sequence). There are 19 residues in the CDR3. CDR3 region: CAGSELPGLAGELSYEQYF. As DNA, the CDR3 is TGTGCCGGCAGTGAACTCCCGGGACTAGCGGGAGAATTATCCTACGAGCAGTACTTC.

The rearrangement joins TRBV9 to TRBJ2-3, with D hard to call. CDR3 length: 14 amino acids. Looked up from germline, CDR1 is SGDLS and CDR2 is YYNGEE. Trimming shortened V by 0 bases and J by 0 bases, and 5 bases separated the two germline ends. CDR3 amino acids: CASSVDPSTDTQYF. CDR3 bases: TGTGCCAGCAGCGTAGATCCTAGCACAGATACGCAGTATTTT.

The chain recombines TRBV11-2 with TRBJ2-7, with D possibly TRBD1 on 5 matching bases. Germline V gives CDR1 SGHAT, CDR2 FQNNGV. Trimming took off 5 bases at V and 0 bases at J, with 11 bases between the two ends. The CDR3 runs 14 residues. CDR3 sequence reads: CASSPTAYSYEQYF. CDR3 sequence (DNA): TGTGCCAGCAGCCCGACAGCCTACTCCTACGAGCAGTACTTC.

This rearrangement joins TRBV21-1 to TRBJ2-7. TRBV21-1 counts as a pseudogene. This CDR3 has 14 amino acids. CDR3 protein: CASSKLLQYYEQYF. The CDR3, as DNA: TGTGCCAGCAGCAAATTATTACAATACTACGAGCAGTACTTC.